Listed here is a single TCR beta chain. Its antigen remains unknown. This sample is drawn from a study of T cell responses to AZD1222 COVID-19 vaccine. Assay used: immunoSEQ multiplex PCR; TCRdb lists only in-frame clones, some missing. This sample has 120,000 or so clones, with 81% found just once. CDR3 size: 15 residues. Trimming left V 10 bases short and J 5 bases short, with 22 bases between. The germline V gene encodes CDR1 MNHEY and CDR2 SVGAGI. Points from the study as a whole: Females outnumbered males among donors, who were mostly white British; clonal diversity was possibly underestimated. Reportedly, nearly half of unique spike TCRs recognized epitopes outside B.1.351/B.1.1.7 mutations.

The chain carries TRBV6-5 and TRBJ2-3; D perhaps matches TRBD2 (6 bases). This clonotype was obtained from an adult in good health. Source: peripheral blood, taken on day 0 of AZD1222 vaccination. CDR3 bases: TGTGCCACTTCAACCAATGGGGGGTCGAGAGATACGCAGTATTTT. Translation gives CATSTNGGSRDTQYF.